This T cell receptor beta chain emerged from a study of cytomegalovirus exposure and HLA in healthy donors. Looking at the study overall: Around 78 million unique TCR sequences came from HLA-typed donors in an early release.

Looked up from germline, CDR1 is SEHNR and CDR2 is FQNEAQ (reference sequence). The length of the CDR3 is 13 residues. V gave up 5 bases and J gave up 7 bases, with 11 bases separating them. A multiplex PCR was run with 60 Vbeta primers and 13 Jbeta primers. The method was immunoSEQ multiplex PCR; TCRdb's version includes in-frame clones alone and lacks a portion of them. There are about 280,000 clones in the sample; around 90% occur only once, and roughly 2.3% lies in the top ten. As for the donors, each was a healthy bone marrow donor. The chain joins TRBV7-9 to TRBJ1-4, with TRBD1 as a possible D gene (6 bases). Sample: PBMCs. This TCR was recovered from a woman between 18 and 30 years old in good health and CMV-seronegative. The DNA of the CDR3 is TGTGCCAGCAGCCGAGGACAGCTTGAAAAACTGTTTTTT. This encodes CASSRGQLEKLFF.